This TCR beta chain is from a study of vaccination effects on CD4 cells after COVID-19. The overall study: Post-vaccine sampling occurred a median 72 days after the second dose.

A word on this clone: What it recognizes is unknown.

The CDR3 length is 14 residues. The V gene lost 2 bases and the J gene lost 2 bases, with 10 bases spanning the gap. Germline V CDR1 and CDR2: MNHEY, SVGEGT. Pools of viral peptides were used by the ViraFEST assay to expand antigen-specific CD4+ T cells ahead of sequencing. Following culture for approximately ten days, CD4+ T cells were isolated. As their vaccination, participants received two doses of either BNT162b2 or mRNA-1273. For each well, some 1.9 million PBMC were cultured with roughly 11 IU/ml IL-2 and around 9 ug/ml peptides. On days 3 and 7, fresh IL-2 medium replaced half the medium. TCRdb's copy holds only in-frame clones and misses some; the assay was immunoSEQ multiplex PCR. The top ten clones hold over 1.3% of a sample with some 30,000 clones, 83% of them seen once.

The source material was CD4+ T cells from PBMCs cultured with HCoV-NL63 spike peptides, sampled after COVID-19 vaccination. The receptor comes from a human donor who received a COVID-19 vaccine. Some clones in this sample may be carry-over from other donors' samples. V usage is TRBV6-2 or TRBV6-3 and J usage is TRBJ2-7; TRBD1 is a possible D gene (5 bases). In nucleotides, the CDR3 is TGTGCCAGCAGTTACAGGGGCAGTCCCTACGAGCAGTACGTC. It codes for CASSYRGSPYEQYV.